Following are 9 T cell receptor beta chains from one sample sequenced in a study of blood T cells in healthy people across ages. Then a second PCR, running roughly 7 to 12 cycles, was carried out with a sample-barcoded 5' primer and a J-beta primer mix. TCRdb used MiXCR to reprocess the 5' RACE reads, holding one entry per CDR3 protein. The table has 650,000 or so distinct CDR3 sequences, 52% seen once. Material: blood. The receptors shown here come from an elderly woman in good health.

A word on this clonotype: A much larger clone differs by one base, so this may be a read error. The chain combines TRBV7-9 with TRBJ2-7; TRBD1 might be the D (5 bases). From germline, CDR1 is SEHNR and CDR2 FQNEAQ (reference sequence). The CDR3 loop spans 16 amino acids. CDR3 bases: TGTGCCTGCAGCTCACAGCAGGGTTGGGATCCCTACGAGCAGTACTTC. This gives the protein CACSSQQGWDPYEQYF.

V and J are TRBV12-3 or TRBV12-4 and TRBJ2-6; D may correspond to TRBD1 or TRBD2 (6 bases each). The length of the CDR3 is 17 residues. V shed 2 bases and J shed 2 bases, with 13 bases lying between them. In DNA form, the CDR3 reads TGTGCCAGCAGTTTATGGGGGGCAGGGGCTGGGGCCAACGTCCTGACTTTC. The encoded protein is CASSLWGAGAGANVLTF.

A note on this clonotype: This may be a read error: a much more frequent sequence differs by one nucleotide. J is TRBJ2-1 and V is TRBV7-2, with a possible D match to TRBD1 (5 bases). Germline CDR1 is SGHTA and CDR2 is FQGNSA. CDR3 size: 13 residues. The CDR3 DNA reads as TGTGCCTGCAGCTTAGTCAGGGTATGGGAGCAGTTCTTC. Translating it yields CACSLVRVWEQFF.

Ten or more counts support this clonotype. The chain couples TRBV29-1 to TRBJ1-4, with D maybe TRBD1 (5 bases). CDR3 length: 13 amino acids. Germline CDR1 and CDR2: SQVTM and ANQGSEA. Trimming took 6 bases from V and 6 from J, leaving 14 bases between them. The CDR3: CSVGDGTYEKLFF. The CDR3 bases are TGCAGCGTGGGGGACGGAACCTATGAAAAACTGTTTTTT.

As concerns this clonotype: Since a much larger clone is just one base distant, this may be a read error. The CDR3 protein is CASSSYGTSGSKEQFF. The DNA for the CDR3 is TGTGCCAGCAGCTCCTACGGGACTAGCGGGAGCAAGGAGCAGTTCTTC. The V call is TRBV7-3, the J call TRBJ2-1; 14 bases align to TRBD2. This CDR3 has 16 residues. Looked up from germline, CDR1 is SGHTA and CDR2 is FQGTGA. V lost 4 bases, J lost 10 bases, and 9 bases stayed unmatched.

As concerns this clonotype: Given a much more abundant clone one base away, this may be a read error. The chain uses TRBV11-2 and TRBJ2-1, with 7 bases fitting TRBD1. Trimming removed 6 bases from V and 5 bases from J; junction bases left unmatched: 10. The germline V gene has CDR1 SGHAT and CDR2 FQNNGV. This CDR3 spans 15 amino acids. The CDR3 nucleotides read TGTGCCAGCAGTAATAGACAGGGTTACCACAATGAGCAGTTCTTC. This encodes CASSNRQGYHNEQFF. The variable domain in full, completed from reference TRBV11-2 and TRBJ2-1, reads EAGVAQSPRYKIIEKRQSVAFWCNPISGHATLYWYQQILGQGPKLLIQFQNNGVVDDSQLPKDRFSAERLKGVDSTLKIQPAKLEDSAVYLCASSNRQGYHNEQFFGPGTRLTVL.

This clonotype was detected ten times or more. The chain joins TRBV30 to TRBJ2-7; no clear D gene. Trimming removed 3 bases at V and 0 bases at J, with 9 bases between. The CDR3 has 13 residues. Germline values: CDR1 GTSNPN, CDR2 SVGIG (reference sequence). The CDR3 loop is CAWRKSSSYEQYF. In DNA, the CDR3 is TGTGCCTGGAGGAAATCGAGCTCCTACGAGCAGTACTTC. The whole variable domain, filled in from reference TRBV30 and TRBJ2-7, reads SQTIHQWPATLVQPVGSPLSLECTVEGTSNPNLYWYRQAAGRGLQLLFYSVGIGQISSEVPQNLSASRPQDRQFILSSKKLLLSDSGFYLCAWRKSSSYEQYFGPGTRLTVT.

This clonotype was seen a few times. The gene calls are TRBV5-1 and TRBJ2-7, with TRBD2 identical over 9 bases. Germline assignment: CDR1 SGHRS and CDR2 YFSETQ. The J segment lost 3 bases and the V segment lost 0 bases, leaving 7 bases of the junction unmatched. This CDR3 is built from 16 residues. In nucleotides, the CDR3 is TGCGCCAGCAGCTTGGGAAGCGGGAGGCCAGTCTACGAGCAGTACTTC. This gives the protein CASSLGSGRPVYEQYF.

J is TRBJ2-1 and V is TRBV2, with TRBD2 matching over 9 bases. J lost 1 base, V lost 10 bases, and 5 bases had no gene match. This CDR3 region has 14 residues. Germline loops: CDR1 SNHLY, CDR2 FYNNEI. Written as DNA, the CDR3 is TGTGCCACCCCTAGCGGGGCTTCCTACAATGAGCAGTTCTTC. Its translation is CATPSGASYNEQFF.